The T cell receptor beta chain under discussion was sequenced for a study of PD-1 blockade in classical Hodgkin lymphoma. Study-level background: Patients were given intravenous nivolumab, 3 mg/kg, every 2 weeks.

Produced via immunoSEQ multiplex PCR; TCRdb's table is partial and in-frame only. The profile shows some 20,000 clones, less than 90% of them singletons. Comment on this clone: The antigen remains unidentified.

This CDR3 region has 16 residues. Trimming stripped 6 bases from V and 0 bases from J, with 16 bases between. CDR1 and CDR2 from the germline V gene are MNHEY and SMNVEV (reference sequence). Time point denoted: cycle 4 day 1 (C4D1), after less than seven weeks of nivolumab. Every patient relapsed after autologous stem cell transplantation, and brentuximab vedotin exposure varied. Thawed PBMCs underwent magnetic negative selection to obtain purified CD8+ T cells. Broader study findings: It was reported that newly diagnosed patients had less baseline TCR diversity than healthy donors. Exclusion was applied to patients who started nivolumab under 1 year after ASCT.

The starting material was CD8+ T cells from blood, obtained before the fourth cycle of nivolumab. The chain has TRBV27 and TRBJ2-3, with D possibly being TRBD2 (6 bases). This sequence was found in a human donor with classical Hodgkin lymphoma. DNA for the CDR3: TGTGCCAGCAGAAGACGCAGGGAGGATAGCACAGATACGCAGTATTTT. Its translation is CASRRRREDSTDTQYF.